This TCR beta chain came from a study of T cells in women clearing cervical HPV infection. Concerning this clone itself: The read terminates 3 residues before the CDR3 end, so the remaining end is supplied by the germline J gene.

The CDR3 spans 15 residues. The V and J ends lost 3 bases and 4 bases, in that order; junction bases with no gene match: 6. Germline V lookup: CDR1 MNHNS, CDR2 SASEGT. Method: immunoSEQ multiplex PCR; TCRdb's copy keeps in-frame clones and lacks some. This listing includes about 22,000 clones. The chain recombines TRBV6-1 with TRBJ2-5; TRBD2 aligns across 9 bases. This receptor was obtained from a woman between 18 and 70 years old with a cervical HPV16 infection that either progressed to CIN3+ or cleared (not recorded which). The sequenced sample was blood buffy coat. CDR3 sequence: CASSEASGMGETQYF. The CDR3 bases that were read are TGTGCCAGCAGTGAGGCTAGCGGGATGGGAGAGACC.